Listed below are T cell receptor beta chains from one sample, sequenced in a study of T cell responses to AZD1222 COVID-19 vaccine. Generated by immunoSEQ multiplex PCR, the TCRdb table keeps only in-frame clones and is missing some. The sample has roughly 90,000 clones, around 90% seen once. Source: peripheral blood, taken 28 days after the second AZD1222 dose. The receptor set was obtained from an adult who received the AZD1222 COVID-19 vaccine. Both conserved end residues are part of each CDR3. D genes are given only for firm matches. A row's size may be missing; if present it is once, few, many or a size class.

CDR3 DNA,CDR3 protein,D gene,J gene,V gene,clone size
TGTGCCAGCTCACCACCGTCGGCAGGGGCGAACTATGGCTACACCTTC,CASSPPSAGANYGYTF,.,TRBJ1-2,TRBV18,.
TGTGCCAGCAGCCCGGGGTCTCGAGAGACCCAGTACTTC,CASSPGSRETQYF,.,TRBJ2-5,TRBV11-1,.
TGTGCCAGCTCCATTGGGGGAAGCTACGAGCAGTACTTC,CASSIGGSYEQYF,.,TRBJ2-7,TRBV7-3,.
TGTGCCAGCAGCTTAAGGAGGGGGGCAGATACGCAGTATTTT,CASSLRRGADTQYF,.,TRBJ2-3,TRBV7-8,.
TGTGCCAGCAGTTTCTTATCACAGGAATCCTATGGCTACACCTTC,CASSFLSQESYGYTF,.,TRBJ1-2,TRBV6-5,.
TGTGCCACCAGTGATCCTACTATCTCCGGGGAGCTGTTTTTT,CATSDPTISGELFF,.,TRBJ2-2,TRBV24-1,.
TGTGCCAGCAGTGACTCGCCAGGGTTGTCTAATCAGCCCCAGCATTTT,CASSDSPGLSNQPQHF,.,TRBJ1-5,TRBV6-4,.
TGTGCCAGCACCAGAGTGTCGTACAATGAGCAGTTCTTC,CASTRVSYNEQFF,.,TRBJ2-1,TRBV12-3/TRBV12-4,.
TGTGCCAGCAGCGATGGGGACAGGCGTACCTACGAGCAGTACTTC,CASSDGDRRTYEQYF,TRBD1,TRBJ2-7,TRBV9,.
TGTGCCAGCAGTGTCGGGACTAGCGGGGGGGCCCCCCATACGCAGTATTTT,CASSVGTSGGAPHTQYF,TRBD2,TRBJ2-3,TRBV6-1,once
TGTGCCAGCAGTTATGGGGGACAGGGATTCTACAATGAGCAGTTCTTC,CASSYGGQGFYNEQFF,TRBD1,TRBJ2-1,TRBV6-5,.
TGTGCCAGCAGCTCCTCTCGGACGGCCCTTTGGACCCAGTACTTC,CASSSSRTALWTQYF,.,TRBJ2-5,TRBV7-9,.
TGTGCCAGCAGTGAGGACTCTCTTAACTACGAGCAGTACTTC,CASSEDSLNYEQYF,.,TRBJ2-7,TRBV28,.
TGTGCCAGCAGTCCCCGGACCACAACTAATGAAAAACTGTTTTTT,CASSPRTTTNEKLFF,.,TRBJ1-4,TRBV27,.
TGTGCCAGCAGCCTCCGGACAGGGGTTACAAATGAGCAGTTCTTC,CASSLRTGVTNEQFF,TRBD1,TRBJ2-1,TRBV9,.
TGTGCCACCAGCAGAGATCAGGGTTTCTACGAGCAGTACTTC,CATSRDQGFYEQYF,.,TRBJ2-7,TRBV15,once
TGTGCCAGTACTCTCGGTAGGGGAACCTTGAACTATGGCTACACCTTC,CASTLGRGTLNYGYTF,.,TRBJ1-2,TRBV19,once
TGTGCCAGCAGCCGCCTGAGCGGGGGTTCCTACGAGCAGTACTTC,CASSRLSGGSYEQYF,TRBD2,TRBJ2-7,TRBV3-1/TRBV3-2,.
TGTGCCAGCAGCCAAGCTCGGGGGGCGCGCACCGGGGAGCTGTTTTTT,CASSQARGARTGELFF,.,TRBJ2-2,TRBV4-2,.
TGTGCCACCAGCAGGGGCCCGACTACAGGGACCTACGAGCAGTACTTC,CATSRGPTTGTYEQYF,.,TRBJ2-7,TRBV15,.
TGTGCCCCAAGCCTGGGACAGGCGTACTCTGGAAACACCATATATTTT,CAPSLGQAYSGNTIYF,TRBD1,TRBJ1-3,TRBV24-1,once
TGTGCCAGCAGCTTGACAGCGAACACCGGGGAGCTGTTTTTT,CASSLTANTGELFF,.,TRBJ2-2,TRBV6-2/TRBV6-3,.
TGTGCCAGCAGCTTAGTCAGGTCAGGTACTTCGTTTGGGGCCAACGTCCTGACTTTC,CASSLVRSGTSFGANVLTF,.,TRBJ2-6,TRBV11-2,.
TGTGCCAGCAGCGATACCAGCGGACTAATTTACAATGAGCAGTTCTTC,CASSDTSGLIYNEQFF,.,TRBJ2-1,TRBV9,.
TGCGCCAGCAGCTACACTAGCGGGTCAGATACGCAGTATTTT,CASSYTSGSDTQYF,TRBD2,TRBJ2-3,TRBV5-1,.
TGTGCCAGCAGCTTAGACAGGGACACTGAAGCTTTCTTT,CASSLDRDTEAFF,.,TRBJ1-1,TRBV7-8,.
TGTGCCAGCAGTTCCCGGGGGGAGGGAGCCTATGGCTACACCTTC,CASSSRGEGAYGYTF,.,TRBJ1-2,TRBV13,.
TGTGCCAGTAGTATAACCGAGAATAACAATGAGCAGTTCTTC,CASSITENNNEQFF,.,TRBJ2-1,TRBV19,.
TGTGCCAGCAGTTTTCAGGGACAGGGCTCGGGTAATTCACCCCTCCACTTT,CASSFQGQGSGNSPLHF,TRBD1,TRBJ1-6,TRBV27,.
TGTGCCAGCAGCACACCGGGGACAGGTGTACCGGGGCCTGGGGCCAACGTCCTGACTTTC,CASSTPGTGVPGPGANVLTF,TRBD1,TRBJ2-6,TRBV7-3,.
TGTGCCAGCAGCCCAGACGCCGCTGAAGCTTTCTTT,CASSPDAAEAFF,.,TRBJ1-1,TRBV7-9,few
TGTGCCAGCAGCGCAGCGATCAGCACAGATACGCAGTATTTT,CASSAAISTDTQYF,.,TRBJ2-3,TRBV13,.
TGTGCCAGCAGCTCCGGAGCAGGGGGCTTCCTCACCGGGGAGCTGTTTTTT,CASSSGAGGFLTGELFF,TRBD1,TRBJ2-2,TRBV7-9,.
TGCGCCAGCAGCCAAGGAAACGGGGTTTTGGCTCAGCCCCAGCATTTT,CASSQGNGVLAQPQHF,.,TRBJ1-5,TRBV4-1,.
TGTGCCAGCAGCTTAGGGGGGCGCGATGGCTACACCTTC,CASSLGGRDGYTF,.,TRBJ1-2,TRBV7-9,.
TGTGCCAGCAGTTATCTCCAGGGGGGCAACTATGGCTACACCTTC,CASSYLQGGNYGYTF,TRBD1,TRBJ1-2,TRBV6-5,.
TGTGCCAGCAGCGTAGGGACCTTGACCGCGAACACTGAAGCTTTCTTT,CASSVGTLTANTEAFF,.,TRBJ1-1,TRBV9,once
TGCGCCAGCAGCCAAGGGTACTATGGCTACACCTTC,CASSQGYYGYTF,.,TRBJ1-2,TRBV4-1,.
TGTGCCAGCAGCTTAGATGCAGGGGTCGAGACCCAGTACTTC,CASSLDAGVETQYF,.,TRBJ2-5,TRBV11-2,.
TGTGCCAGCAGCTTTTTGACCGGTTCCTACGAGCAGTACTTC,CASSFLTGSYEQYF,.,TRBJ2-7,TRBV5-6,.
TGTGCCATCAGTGGTGGGGCGGCACGGGATGGCTACACCTTC,CAISGGAARDGYTF,.,TRBJ1-2,TRBV10-3,.
TGTGCCAGCAGGCCCACAGGGTTGTCTGGTCAGCCCCAGCATTTT,CASRPTGLSGQPQHF,.,TRBJ1-5,TRBV6-5,once
TGTGCCAGCAGCTTGGCGACAGGGAATAATGAAAAACTGTTTTTT,CASSLATGNNEKLFF,TRBD1,TRBJ1-4,TRBV5-4,.
TGTGCCAGCAGCCTGGACAGGGGAGTTATAGGCTACACCTTC,CASSLDRGVIGYTF,TRBD1,TRBJ1-2,TRBV3-1/TRBV3-2,.